Listed below are T cell receptor beta chains from one sample, sequenced in a study of shared clonotypes between healthy human individuals. Sequencing was performed with immunoSEQ multiplex PCR; in TCRdb, only in-frame clones are kept and a portion is missing. The sample contains over a million clones, about 80% of which appear only once. Sequencing was done on a sample of memory CD4+ T cells sorted from blood. The receptors were gathered from a man younger than 35 in good health. Each CDR3 is given with its conserved first and last residue. The D gene is left open where the match is weak. Where a row states a size, it is once, few, many or the class of an expanded clone; other rows omit it.

>NA|NA|TRBV19|TRBJ1-1
TGTGCCAGTAGTGTTTCTTGGACAGCGAACACTGAAGCTTTCTTT
CASSVSWTANTEAFF
>NA|NA|TRBV19|TRBJ1-5
TGTGCCAGTAGTATAGATGCTTCCGCCGGGCATAGCAATCAGCCCCAGCATTTT
CASSIDASAGHSNQPQHF
>NA|TRBD1|TRBV27|TRBJ1-4
TGTGCCAGCAGTTTATCACCTGGACAGGGAAGGTCTGGACTGTTTTTT
CASSLSPGQGRSGLFF
>NA|TRBD1|TRBV9|TRBJ1-2
TGTGCCAGCAGCGTAGGGACAGGGGTAGAGGGCTACACCTTC
CASSVGTGVEGYTF
>NA|NA|TRBV18|TRBJ1-2
TGTGCCAGCTCACCTGCCAGGAATAACTATGGCTACACCTTC
CASSPARNNYGYTF
>once|NA|TRBV27|TRBJ1-2
TGTGCCAGCAGTCCGTCCCCGTCAGGCCGCTATGGCTACACCTTC
CASSPSPSGRYGYTF
>many|NA|TRBV11-3|TRBJ1-5
TGTGCCAGCAGCTTAGATGGGGAAGATAGCAATCAGCCCCAGCATTTT
CASSLDGEDSNQPQHF
>NA|TRBD1|TRBV6-1|TRBJ2-6
TGTGCCAGCAGTGCGAGGACAGGGGCTGGGGCCAACGTCCTGACTTTC
CASSARTGAGANVLTF
>NA|NA|TRBV6-7|TRBJ1-1
TGTGCCAGCAGGGGTGCGACAGAGGCCACTGAAGCTTTCTTT
CASRGATEATEAFF
>NA|NA|TRBV18|TRBJ1-4
TGTGCCAGCTCACCACTTCGGGCAGGGGTCGAAAAACTGTTTTTT
CASSPLRAGVEKLFF
>many|NA|TRBV2|TRBJ1-6
TGTGCCAGCAGTGATACTAATTCACCCCTCCACTTT
CASSDTNSPLHF
>NA|NA|TRBV5-6|TRBJ2-4
TGTGCCAGCAGCGCGGTGGGGGACGGAGCCAAAAACATTCAGTACTTC
CASSAVGDGAKNIQYF
>NA|NA|TRBV14|TRBJ2-3
TGTGCCAGCAGACACACAGAGTACACAGATACGCAGTATTTT
CASRHTEYTDTQYF
>NA|TRBD1|TRBV6-6|TRBJ1-5
TGTGCCAGCAGTGCGGACAGGAATCAGCCCCAGCATTTT
CASSADRNQPQHF